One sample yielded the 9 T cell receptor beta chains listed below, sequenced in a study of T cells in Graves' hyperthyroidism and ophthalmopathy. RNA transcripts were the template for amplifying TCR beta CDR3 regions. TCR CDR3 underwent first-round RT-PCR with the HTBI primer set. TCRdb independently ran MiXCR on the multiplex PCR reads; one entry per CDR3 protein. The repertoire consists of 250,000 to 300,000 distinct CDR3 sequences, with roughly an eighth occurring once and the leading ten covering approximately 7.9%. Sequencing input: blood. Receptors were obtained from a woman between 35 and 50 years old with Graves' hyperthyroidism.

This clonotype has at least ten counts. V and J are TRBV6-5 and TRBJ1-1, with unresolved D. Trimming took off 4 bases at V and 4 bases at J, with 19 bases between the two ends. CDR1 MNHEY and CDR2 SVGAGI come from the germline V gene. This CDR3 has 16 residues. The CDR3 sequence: CASSSPEGNGVTEAFF. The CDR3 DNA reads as TGTGCCAGCAGTTCCCCGGAAGGGAACGGAGTCACTGAAGCTTTCTTT.

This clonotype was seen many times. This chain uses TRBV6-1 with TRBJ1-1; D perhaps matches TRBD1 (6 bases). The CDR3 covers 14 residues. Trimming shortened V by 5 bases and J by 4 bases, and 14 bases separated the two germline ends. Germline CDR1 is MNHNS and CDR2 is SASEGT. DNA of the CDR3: TGTGCCAGCAGTACACAGGGCCTAGGCACTGAAGCTTTCTTT. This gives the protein CASSTQGLGTEAFF.

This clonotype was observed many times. The CDR3: CASSTTPTDRGTDTQYF. DNA for the CDR3: TGCGCCAGCAGCACCACCCCGACGGACCGAGGCACAGATACGCAGTATTTT. The chain is built from TRBV5-1 and TRBJ2-3; D gene unclear. Per the germline V gene, CDR1 is SGHRS and CDR2 is YFSETQ. V lost 4 bases and J lost 1, with 19 bases in between. There are 17 residues in the CDR3.

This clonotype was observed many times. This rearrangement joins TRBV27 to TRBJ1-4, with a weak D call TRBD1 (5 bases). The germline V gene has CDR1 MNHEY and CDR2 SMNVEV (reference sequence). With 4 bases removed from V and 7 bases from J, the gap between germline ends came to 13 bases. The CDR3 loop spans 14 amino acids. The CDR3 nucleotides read TGTGCCAGCAGTTACGTCCAGGGTCGTGAAAAACTGTTTTTT. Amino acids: CASSYVQGREKLFF.

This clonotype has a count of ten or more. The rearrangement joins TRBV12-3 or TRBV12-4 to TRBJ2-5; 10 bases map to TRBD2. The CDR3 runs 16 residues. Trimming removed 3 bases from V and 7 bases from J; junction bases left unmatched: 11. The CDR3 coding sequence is TGTGCCAGCAGTTTGACCAGCGGGAGGGCCGGGGGGACCCAGTACTTC. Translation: CASSLTSGRAGGTQYF.

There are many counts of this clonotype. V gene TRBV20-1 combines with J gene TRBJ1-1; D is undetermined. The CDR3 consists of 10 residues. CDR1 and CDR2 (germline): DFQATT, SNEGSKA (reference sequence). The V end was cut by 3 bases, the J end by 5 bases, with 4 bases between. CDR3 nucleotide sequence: TGCAGTGCTAGCCTAACTGAAGCTTTCTTT. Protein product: CSASLTEAFF.

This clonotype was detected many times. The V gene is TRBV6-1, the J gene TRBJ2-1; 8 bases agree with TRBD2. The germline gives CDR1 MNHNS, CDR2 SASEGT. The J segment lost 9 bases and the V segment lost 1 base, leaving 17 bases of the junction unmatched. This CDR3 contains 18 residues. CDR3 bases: TGTGCCAGCAGTGAAGTCCCGGGTAAAGGCGGGAGGATGGGTGAGCAGTTCTTC. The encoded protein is CASSEVPGKGGRMGEQFF.

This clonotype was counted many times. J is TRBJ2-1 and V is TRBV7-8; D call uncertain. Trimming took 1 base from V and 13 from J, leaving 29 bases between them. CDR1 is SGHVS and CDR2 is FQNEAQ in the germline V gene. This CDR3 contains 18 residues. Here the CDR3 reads CASSLESTRTGRTNAQFF. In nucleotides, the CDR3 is TGTGCCAGCAGCTTAGAATCGACCAGAACCGGAAGAACTAACGCCCAGTTCTTC.

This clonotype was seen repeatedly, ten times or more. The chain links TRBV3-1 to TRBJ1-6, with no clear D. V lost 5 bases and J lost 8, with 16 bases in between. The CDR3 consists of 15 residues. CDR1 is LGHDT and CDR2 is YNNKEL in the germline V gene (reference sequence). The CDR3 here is CASSTRTEADSPLHF. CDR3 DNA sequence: TGTGCCAGCAGCACCCGGACGGAGGCAGATTCACCCCTCCACTTT. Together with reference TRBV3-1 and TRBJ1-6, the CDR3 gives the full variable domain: DTAVSQTPKYLVTQMGNDKSIKCEQNLGHDTMYWYKQDSKKFLKIMFSYNNKELIINETVPNRFSPKSPDKAHLNLHINSLELGDSAVYFCASSTRTEADSPLHFGNGTRLTVT.